This T cell receptor beta chain was sequenced during a study of blood T cell repertoires in COVID-19. Study summary: The study drew acute and convalescent COVID-19 samples from the United States, Italy and Spain.

All enrollees were about 18 to 95 years old and from 20 to 30 US areas. Cohort allocation depended upon clinical history that participants reported. Germline V gives CDR1 SGDLS, CDR2 YYNGEE. Trimming cost V 3 bases and J 0 bases, with 13 bases left between them. The CDR3 totals 15 residues. Repertoires were generated with immunoSEQ multiplex PCR, while TCRdb's copy carries only in-frame clones and drops some. The data hold under 350,000 clones, with roughly 90% observed a single time. The V gene is TRBV9, the J gene TRBJ2-7; a weak D match, TRBD1 (7 bases). Sequencing input: PBMCs or T cells enriched from blood (not recorded which). The receptor's source is a woman between 55 and 75 years old who had recovered from COVID-19. CDR3 residues: CASSAAGGISYEQYF. In DNA form, the CDR3 reads TGTGCCAGCAGCGCCGCAGGGGGGATCTCCTACGAGCAGTACTTC.